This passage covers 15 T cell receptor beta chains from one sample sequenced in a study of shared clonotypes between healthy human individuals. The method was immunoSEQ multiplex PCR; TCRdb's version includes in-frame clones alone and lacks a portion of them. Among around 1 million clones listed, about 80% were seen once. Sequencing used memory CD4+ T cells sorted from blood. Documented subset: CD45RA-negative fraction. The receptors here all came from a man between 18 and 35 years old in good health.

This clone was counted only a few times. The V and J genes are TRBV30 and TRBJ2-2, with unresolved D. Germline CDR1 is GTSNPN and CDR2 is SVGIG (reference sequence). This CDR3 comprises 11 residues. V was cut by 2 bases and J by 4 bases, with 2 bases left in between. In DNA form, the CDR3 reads TGTGCCTGGAGTATCACCGGGGAGCTGTTTTTT. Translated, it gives CAWSITGELFF.

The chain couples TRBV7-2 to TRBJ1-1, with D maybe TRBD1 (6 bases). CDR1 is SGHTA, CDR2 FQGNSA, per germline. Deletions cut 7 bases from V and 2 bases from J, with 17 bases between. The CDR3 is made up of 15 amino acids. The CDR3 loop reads CASKEGGLENTEAFF. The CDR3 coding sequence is TGTGCCAGCAAAGAAGGGGGGCTAGAAAACACTGAAGCTTTCTTT.

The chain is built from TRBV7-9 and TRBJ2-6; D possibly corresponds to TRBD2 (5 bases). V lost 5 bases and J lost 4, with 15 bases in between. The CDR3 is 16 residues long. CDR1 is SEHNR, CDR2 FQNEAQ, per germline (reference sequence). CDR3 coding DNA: TGTGCCAGCAGCCTCCGAAGAGGGTTCGGGGCCAACGTCCTGACTTTC. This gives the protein CASSLRRGFGANVLTF. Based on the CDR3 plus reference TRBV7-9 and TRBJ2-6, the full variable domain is DTGVSQNPRHKITKRGQNVTFRCDPISEHNRLYWYRQTLGQGPEFLTYFQNEAQLEKSRLLSDRFSAERPKGSFSTLEIQRTEQGDSAMYLCASSLRRGFGANVLTFGAGSRLTVL.

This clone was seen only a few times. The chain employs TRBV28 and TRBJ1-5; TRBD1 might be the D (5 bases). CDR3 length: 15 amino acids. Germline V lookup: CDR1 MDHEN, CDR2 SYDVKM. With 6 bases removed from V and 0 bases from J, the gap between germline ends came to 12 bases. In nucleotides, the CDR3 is TGTGCCAGCAGCGAGGACACAGATAGCAATCAGCCCCAGCATTTT. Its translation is CASSEDTDSNQPQHF. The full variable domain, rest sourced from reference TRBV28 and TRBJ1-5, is DVKVTQSSRYLVKRTGEKVFLECVQDMDHENMFWYRQDPGLGLRLIYFSYDVKMKEKGDIPEGYSVSREKKERFSLILESASTNQTSMYLCASSEDTDSNQPQHFGDGTRLSIL.

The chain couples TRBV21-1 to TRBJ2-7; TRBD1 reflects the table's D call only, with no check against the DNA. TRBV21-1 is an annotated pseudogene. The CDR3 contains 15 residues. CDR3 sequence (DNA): TGTGCCAGCAGCACCTTATGGGGACAGAGCTACGAGCAGTACTTC. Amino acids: CASSTLWGQSYEQYF.

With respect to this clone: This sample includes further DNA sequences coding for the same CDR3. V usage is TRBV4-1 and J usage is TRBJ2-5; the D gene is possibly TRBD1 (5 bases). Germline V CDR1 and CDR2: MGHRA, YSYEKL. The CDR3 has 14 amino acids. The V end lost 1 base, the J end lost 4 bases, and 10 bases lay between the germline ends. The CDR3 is CASSQGRGGETQYF. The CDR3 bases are TGCGCCAGCAGCCAAGGTAGGGGCGGAGAGACCCAGTACTTC.

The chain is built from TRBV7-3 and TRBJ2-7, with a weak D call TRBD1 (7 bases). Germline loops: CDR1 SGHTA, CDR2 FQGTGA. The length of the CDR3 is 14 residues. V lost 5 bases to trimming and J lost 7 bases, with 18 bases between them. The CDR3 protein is CASSQNRGLGEQYF. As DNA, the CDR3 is TGTGCCAGCAGCCAGAACAGGGGACTGGGGGAGCAGTACTTC.

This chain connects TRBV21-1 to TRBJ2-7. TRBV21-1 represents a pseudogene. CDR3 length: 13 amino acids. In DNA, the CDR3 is TGTGCCAGCAGCGGATTAACTCCCTACGAGCAGTACTTC. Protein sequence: CASSGLTPYEQYF.

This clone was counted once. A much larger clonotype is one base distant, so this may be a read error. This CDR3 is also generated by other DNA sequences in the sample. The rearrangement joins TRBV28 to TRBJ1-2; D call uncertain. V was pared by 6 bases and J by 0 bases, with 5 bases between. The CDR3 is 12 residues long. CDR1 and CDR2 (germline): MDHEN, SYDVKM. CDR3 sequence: CASRRANYGYTF. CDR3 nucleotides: TGTGCCAGCAGGAGGGCTAACTATGGCTACACCTTC.

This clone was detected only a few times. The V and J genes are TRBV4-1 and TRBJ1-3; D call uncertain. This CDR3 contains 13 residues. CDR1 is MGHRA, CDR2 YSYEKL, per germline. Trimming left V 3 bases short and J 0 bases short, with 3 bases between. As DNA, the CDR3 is TGCGCCAGCAGCCAGGTCTCTGGAAACACCATATATTTT. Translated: CASSQVSGNTIYF.

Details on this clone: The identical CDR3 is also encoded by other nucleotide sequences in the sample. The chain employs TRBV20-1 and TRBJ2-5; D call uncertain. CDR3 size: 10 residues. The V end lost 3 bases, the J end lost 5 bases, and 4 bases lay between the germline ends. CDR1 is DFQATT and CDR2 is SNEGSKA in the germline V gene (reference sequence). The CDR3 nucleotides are TGCAGTGCTAGCCTGGAGACCCAGTACTTC. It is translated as CSASLETQYF.

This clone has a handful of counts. The CDR3 bases are TGTGCCAGCAGTTTAACGGGAAGCACAGATACGCAGTATTTT. Its protein product is CASSLTGSTDTQYF. This chain joins TRBV28 and TRBJ2-3; TRBD2 is a possible D gene (5 bases). Germline V CDR1 and CDR2: MDHEN, SYDVKM. The CDR3 loop spans 14 amino acids. Between the trimmed V and J ends, which lost 2 bases and 0 bases, there was a span of 6 bases.

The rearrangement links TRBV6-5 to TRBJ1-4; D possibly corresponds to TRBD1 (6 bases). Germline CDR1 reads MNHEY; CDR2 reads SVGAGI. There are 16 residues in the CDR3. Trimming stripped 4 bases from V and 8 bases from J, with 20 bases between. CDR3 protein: CASSWRSGGANEKLFF. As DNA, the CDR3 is TGTGCCAGCAGTTGGCGGTCGGGGGGCGCAAACGAAAAACTGTTTTTT.

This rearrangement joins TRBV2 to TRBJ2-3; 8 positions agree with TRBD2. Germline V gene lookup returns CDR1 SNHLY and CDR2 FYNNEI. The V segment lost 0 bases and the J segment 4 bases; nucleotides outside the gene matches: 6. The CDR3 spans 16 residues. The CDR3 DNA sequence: TGTGCCAGCAGTGAAGCCACGGGGGGGCCGTCAGATACGCAGTATTTT. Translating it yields CASSEATGGPSDTQYF. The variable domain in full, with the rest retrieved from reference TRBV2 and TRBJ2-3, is EPEVTQTPSHQVTQMGQEVILRCVPISNHLYFYWYRQILGQKVEFLVSFYNNEISEKSEIFDDQFSVERPDGSNFTLKIRSTKLEDSAMYFCASSEATGGPSDTQYFGPGTRLTVL.

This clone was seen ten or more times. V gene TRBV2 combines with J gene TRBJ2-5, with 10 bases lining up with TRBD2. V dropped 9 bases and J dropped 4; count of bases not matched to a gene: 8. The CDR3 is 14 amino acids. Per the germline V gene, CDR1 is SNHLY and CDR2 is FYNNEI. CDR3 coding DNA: TGTGCCAGGACTAGCGGGCAAGGGGTAGAGACCCAGTACTTC. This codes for CARTSGQGVETQYF.